The 3 T cell receptor beta chains listed next were all sequenced from one sample in a study of cytomegalovirus exposure and HLA in healthy donors. 13 Jbeta primers and 60 Vbeta primers were used for the PCR. TCRdb keeps only in-frame clones here, not all; method: immunoSEQ multiplex PCR. Among roughly 120,000 clones listed, around 86% were seen once. The sample comprised PBMCs. The receptors come from a man between 40 and 49 years old in good health and CMV-seronegative.

The chain combines TRBV7-6 with TRBJ2-5; the match to TRBD1 covers 7 bases. V lost 6 bases and J lost 4; bases outside the gene matches: 2. The CDR3 has 12 residues. Germline CDR1 reads SGHVS; CDR2 reads FNYEAQ. The CDR3 here is CASSNRGETQYF. The CDR3 coding sequence is TGTGCCAGCAGTAACAGGGGAGAGACCCAGTACTTC.

The rearrangement links TRBV5-1 to TRBJ1-6; no reliable D call. Trimming pared 4 bases from V and 7 bases from J, leaving 15 bases between. The CDR3 spans 15 residues. The germline V gene has CDR1 SGHRS and CDR2 YFSETQ. For the CDR3, the DNA is TGCGCCAGCAGCACCCTCGGGGTCGGGAATTCACCCCTCCACTTT. Residues: CASSTLGVGNSPLHF. Supplemented by reference TRBV5-1 and TRBJ1-6, the full variable domain reads KAGVTQTPRYLIKTRGQQVTLSCSPISGHRSVSWYQQTPGQGLQFLFEYFSETQRNKGNFPGRFSGRQFSNSRSEMNVSTLELGDSALYLCASSTLGVGNSPLHFGNGTRLTVT.

The chain carries TRBV28 and TRBJ2-4, with D unclear. Per the germline V gene, CDR1 is MDHEN and CDR2 is SYDVKM. The CDR3 is made up of 14 amino acids. V lost 3 bases, J lost 0 bases, and 6 bases lay in between. The CDR3 bases are TGTGCCAGCAGTTTGGGCTTAGCCAAAAACATTCAGTACTTC. It translates to CASSLGLAKNIQYF.